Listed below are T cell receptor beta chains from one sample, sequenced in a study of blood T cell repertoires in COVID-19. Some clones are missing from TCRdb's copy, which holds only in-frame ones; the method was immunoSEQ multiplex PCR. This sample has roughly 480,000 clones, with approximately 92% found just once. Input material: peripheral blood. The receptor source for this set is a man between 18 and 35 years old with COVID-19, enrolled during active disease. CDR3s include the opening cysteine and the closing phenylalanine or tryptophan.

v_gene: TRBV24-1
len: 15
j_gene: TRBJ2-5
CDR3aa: CATSDSGSGSETQYF

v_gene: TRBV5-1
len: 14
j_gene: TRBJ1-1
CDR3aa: CASAYIDRLTEAFF

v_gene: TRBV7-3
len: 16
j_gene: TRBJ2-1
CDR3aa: CASSTGSGRAGNEQFF

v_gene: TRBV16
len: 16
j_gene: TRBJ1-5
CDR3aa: CASSWGSGVNNQPQHF

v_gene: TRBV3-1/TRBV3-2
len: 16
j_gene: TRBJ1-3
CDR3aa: CASSPTGDPSGNTIYF

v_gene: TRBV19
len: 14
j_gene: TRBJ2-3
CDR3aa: CASSIPGGTDTQYF

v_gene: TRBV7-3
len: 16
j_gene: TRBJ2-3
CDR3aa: CASSLDSGRRGDTQYF

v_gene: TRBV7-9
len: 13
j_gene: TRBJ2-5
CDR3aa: CASSRDFQETQYF

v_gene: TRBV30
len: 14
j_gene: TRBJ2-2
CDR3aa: CALPARQATGELFF

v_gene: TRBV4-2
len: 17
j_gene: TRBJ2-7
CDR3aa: CASSQASQGAGAGRQYF

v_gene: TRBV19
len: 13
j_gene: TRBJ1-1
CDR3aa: CASRKGGNTEAFF

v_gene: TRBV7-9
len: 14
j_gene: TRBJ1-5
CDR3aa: CASASRGSGQPQHF

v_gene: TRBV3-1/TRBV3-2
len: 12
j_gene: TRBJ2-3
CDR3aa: CASGGYADTQYF

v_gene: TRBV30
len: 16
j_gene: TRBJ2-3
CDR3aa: CAWSGSSGTSTDTQYF

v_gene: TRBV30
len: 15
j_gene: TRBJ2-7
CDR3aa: CAWSDIAGGGYEQYF

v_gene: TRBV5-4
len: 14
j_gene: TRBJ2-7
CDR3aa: CASSWAGGPYEQYF

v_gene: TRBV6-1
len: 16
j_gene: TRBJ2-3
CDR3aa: CASSEVMGQGSDTQYF

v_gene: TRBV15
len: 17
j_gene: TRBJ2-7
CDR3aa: CATSRDSGQVFSYEQYF

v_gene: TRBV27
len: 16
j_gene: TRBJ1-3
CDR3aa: CASSRTGAGSGNTIYF

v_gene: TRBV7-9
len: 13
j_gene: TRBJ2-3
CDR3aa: CASSLDDGDTQYF

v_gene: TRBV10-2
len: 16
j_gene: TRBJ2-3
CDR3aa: CASSESVSVFTDTQYF

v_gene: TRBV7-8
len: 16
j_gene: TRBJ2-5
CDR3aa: CASSNGQVPYQETQYF

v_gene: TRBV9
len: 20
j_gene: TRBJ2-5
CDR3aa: CASSFLRLAGDSLDVETQYF

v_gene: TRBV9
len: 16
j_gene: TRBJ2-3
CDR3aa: CASSVDLGGRVSAQYF

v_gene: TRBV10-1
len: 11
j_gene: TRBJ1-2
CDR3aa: CASGGTGGYTF

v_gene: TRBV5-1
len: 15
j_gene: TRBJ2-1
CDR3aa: CASSYSDRPLNEQFF

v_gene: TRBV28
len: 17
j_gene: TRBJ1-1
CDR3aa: CATAIGGARLWNTEAFF

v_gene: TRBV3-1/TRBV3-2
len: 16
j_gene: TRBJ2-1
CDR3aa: CASSQVYGRPYNEQFF

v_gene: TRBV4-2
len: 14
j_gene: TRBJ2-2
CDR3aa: CASSQEASPGELFF

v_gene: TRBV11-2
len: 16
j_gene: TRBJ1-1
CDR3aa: CASSPRGGGMNTEAFF

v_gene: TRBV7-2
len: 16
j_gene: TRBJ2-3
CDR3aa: CASSLVADTSTDTQYF

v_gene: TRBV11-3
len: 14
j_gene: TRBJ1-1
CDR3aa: CASSTMTGWTEAFF

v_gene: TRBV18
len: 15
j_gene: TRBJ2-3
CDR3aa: CASSPLGGGTDTQYF

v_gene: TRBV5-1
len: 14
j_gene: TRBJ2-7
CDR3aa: CASSIGTSGYEQYF

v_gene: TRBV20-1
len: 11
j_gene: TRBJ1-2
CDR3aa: CSAPGDYGYTF

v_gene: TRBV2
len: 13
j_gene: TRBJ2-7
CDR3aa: CASTEGRPYEQYF

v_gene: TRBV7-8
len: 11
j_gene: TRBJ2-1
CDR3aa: CASSPGTGQFF

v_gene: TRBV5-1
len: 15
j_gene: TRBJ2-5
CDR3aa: CASSPLAGGQETQYF

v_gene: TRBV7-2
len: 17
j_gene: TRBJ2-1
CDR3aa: CASSSQGILANYNEQFF

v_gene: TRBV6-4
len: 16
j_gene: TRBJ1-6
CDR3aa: CASRELASSYNSPLHF

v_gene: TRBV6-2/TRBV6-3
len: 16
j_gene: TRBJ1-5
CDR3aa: CASSGRDRGSNQPQHF

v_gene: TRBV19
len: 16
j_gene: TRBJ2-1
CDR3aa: CASSIRVSSSYNEQFF

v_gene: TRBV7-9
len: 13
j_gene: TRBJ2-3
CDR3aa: CASSPLRRDTQYF

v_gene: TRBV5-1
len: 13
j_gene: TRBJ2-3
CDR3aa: CASSLAVTDTQYF

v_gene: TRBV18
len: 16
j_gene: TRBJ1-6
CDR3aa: CASSPLKSSYNSPLHF

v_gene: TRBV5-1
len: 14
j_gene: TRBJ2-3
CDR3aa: CASSLAGSTDTQYF

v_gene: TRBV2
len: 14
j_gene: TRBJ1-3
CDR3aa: CASGGRSSGNTIYF

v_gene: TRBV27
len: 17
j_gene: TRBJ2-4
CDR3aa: CASSSLGSGGGGNIQYF

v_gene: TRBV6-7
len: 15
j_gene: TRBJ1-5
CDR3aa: CASSYRGQGHQPQHF

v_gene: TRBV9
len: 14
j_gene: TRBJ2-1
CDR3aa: CASSVDWGQSKQFF